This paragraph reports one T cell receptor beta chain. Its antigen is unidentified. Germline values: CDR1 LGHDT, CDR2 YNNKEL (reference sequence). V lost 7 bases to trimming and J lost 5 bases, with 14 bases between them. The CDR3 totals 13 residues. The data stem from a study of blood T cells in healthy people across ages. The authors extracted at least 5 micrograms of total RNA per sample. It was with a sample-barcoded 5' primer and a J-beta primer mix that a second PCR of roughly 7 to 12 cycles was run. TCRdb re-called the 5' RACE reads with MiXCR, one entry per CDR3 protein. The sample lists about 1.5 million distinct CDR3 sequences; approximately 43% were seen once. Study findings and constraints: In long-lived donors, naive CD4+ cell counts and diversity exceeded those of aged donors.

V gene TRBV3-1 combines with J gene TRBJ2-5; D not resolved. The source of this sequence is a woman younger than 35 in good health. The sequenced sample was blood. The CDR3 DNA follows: TGTGCCAGCAACCGTCCCCACGGGGAGACCCAGTACTTC. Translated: CASNRPHGETQYF.